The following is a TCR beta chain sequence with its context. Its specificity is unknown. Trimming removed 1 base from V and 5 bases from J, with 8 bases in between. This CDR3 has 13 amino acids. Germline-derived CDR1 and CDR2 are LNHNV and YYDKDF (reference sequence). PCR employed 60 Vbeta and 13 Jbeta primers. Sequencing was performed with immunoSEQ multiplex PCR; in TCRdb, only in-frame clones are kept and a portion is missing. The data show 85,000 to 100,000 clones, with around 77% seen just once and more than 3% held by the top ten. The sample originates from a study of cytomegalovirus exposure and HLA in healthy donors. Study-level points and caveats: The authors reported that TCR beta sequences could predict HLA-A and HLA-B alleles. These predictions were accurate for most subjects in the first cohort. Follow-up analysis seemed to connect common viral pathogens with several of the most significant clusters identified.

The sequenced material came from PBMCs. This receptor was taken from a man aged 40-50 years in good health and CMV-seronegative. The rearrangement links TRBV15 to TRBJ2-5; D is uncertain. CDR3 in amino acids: CATSRAGFETQYF. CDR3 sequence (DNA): TGTGCCACCAGCAGAGCGGGTTTTGAGACCCAGTACTTC.